The 27 T cell receptor beta chains presented below share a single source sample, sequenced in a study of vaccination and CD4 T cells after COVID-19. Antigens of these TCRs are unknown. Time point in this sample: late sampling 161 to 241 days after vaccination in three convalescent patients. Treatment of the sample: roughly ten-day PBMC culture with coronavirus spike peptide pools or control peptides (ViraFEST assay). At the Johns Hopkins FTIC core, DNA taken from cultured CD4+ T cells was sequenced by way of the Oncomine TCR Beta short-read assay. TCRdb reprocessed the PCR reads with MiXCR, giving one entry per CDR3 protein. In the table there are 20,000 to 25,000 distinct CDR3 sequences, 45% to 55% of which are singletons. Sequences were derived from CD4+ T cells from blood, cultured in vitro, sampled about 7 months after SARS-CoV-2 vaccination. These receptors all come from a human donor who had recovered from COVID-19.

The chain uses TRBV5-1 and TRBJ2-5; no definite D call. Germline CDR1 and CDR2: SGHRS and YFSETQ. V gave up 0 bases and J gave up 0 bases, with 0 bases separating them. The CDR3 covers 12 residues. The CDR3 is CASSLDQETQYF. The DNA of the CDR3 is TGCGCCAGCAGCTTGGACCAAGAGACCCAGTACTTC. Full variable domain (remainder filled in from reference TRBV5-1 and TRBJ2-5): KAGVTQTPRYLIKTRGQQVTLSCSPISGHRSVSWYQQTPGQGLQFLFEYFSETQRNKGNFPGRFSGRQFSNSRSEMNVSTLELGDSALYLCASSLDQETQYFGPGTRLLVL.

A remark on this clonotype: Germline and junction disagree at one end, which may indicate a read error. This chain connects TRBV6-1 to TRBJ2-7, with 11 bases that match TRBD2. The germline gives CDR1 MNHNS, CDR2 SASEGT. The CDR3 covers 12 residues. The CDR3 nucleotides are TGTACCACTAGCGGGAGTTTATACGAGCAGTGCTTC. Residues: CTTSGSLYEQCF.

V gene TRBV5-1 combines with J gene TRBJ2-5; the D gene could be TRBD1 or TRBD2 (6 bases each). This CDR3 contains 15 residues. Looked up from germline, CDR1 is SGHRS and CDR2 is YFSETQ. V lost 4 bases to trimming and J lost 5 bases, with 18 bases between them. The chain's CDR3 is CASSRGQGGGETQYF. In DNA form, the CDR3 reads TGCGCCAGCAGCCGGGGGCAGGGAGGTGGGGAGACCCAGTACTTC.

This clonotype came up a few times. This rearrangement joins TRBV10-3 to TRBJ1-2, with D possibly matching TRBD1 (6 bases). V gave up 7 bases and J gave up 8 bases, with 17 bases separating them. Germline V lookup: CDR1 ENHRY, CDR2 SYGVKD. CDR3 length equals 13 residues. CDR3 sequence reads: CAITPDSSGGYTF. The CDR3 DNA sequence: TGTGCCATCACACCGGACAGTAGTGGCGGCTACACCTTC.

This chain joins TRBV7-3 and TRBJ2-5; 11 positions agree with TRBD2. The CDR3 has 16 residues. Trimming cost V 5 bases and J 4 bases; bases outside gene matches: 9. CDR1 is SGHTA and CDR2 is FQGTGA in the germline V gene. The CDR3 coding sequence is TGTGCCAGCAGCCTAGGTAGCGGGGGGGCCGCAGAGACCCAGTACTTC. Translating gives CASSLGSGGAAETQYF.

This clonotype was seen a few times. J is TRBJ1-2 and V is TRBV7-9; D ambiguous. This CDR3 is built from 14 residues. With 1 base removed from V and 2 bases from J, the gap between germline ends came to 8 bases. CDR1 is SEHNR, CDR2 FQNEAQ, per germline (reference sequence). The DNA for the CDR3 is TGTGCCAGCAGCTTAGGGCAGAACAACTATGGCTACACCTTC. Protein product: CASSLGQNNYGYTF.

The rearrangement joins TRBV7-2 to TRBJ2-3; D perhaps matches TRBD1 (5 bases). The V end was cut by 5 bases, the J end by 3 bases, with 15 bases between. Germline CDR1 is SGHTA and CDR2 is FQGNSA. The CDR3 runs 15 residues. The CDR3 protein is CASSQTGHSTDTQYF. The CDR3 nucleotides read TGTGCCAGCAGCCAGACTGGACATTCTACAGATACGCAGTATTTT.

This clonotype was observed a handful of times. The chain is built from TRBV6-1 and TRBJ1-6; D is possibly TRBD1 (5 bases). This CDR3 contains 13 residues. V was trimmed by 3 bases and J by 10 bases, leaving 10 bases between them. Germline CDR1 reads MNHNS; CDR2 reads SASEGT. This CDR3 reads CASSEVGDSPLHF. The DNA of the CDR3 is TGTGCCAGCAGTGAGGTAGGGGACTCACCCCTCCACTTT.

The chain is built from TRBV6-1 and TRBJ2-7; D tentatively fits TRBD1 or TRBD2 (5 bases each). The CDR3 spans 13 residues. Trimming shortened V by 10 bases and J by 2 bases, and 15 bases separated the two germline ends. In germline, CDR1 is MNHNS, CDR2 SASEGT. The CDR3 DNA reads TGTGCCACCAGACCCAGAGGGGCCTACGAGCAGTACTTC. This gives the protein CATRPRGAYEQYF.

This clonotype was seen only a few times. The rearrangement uses TRBV6-1 and TRBJ1-5; D may be TRBD1 (5 bases). The CDR3 consists of 14 residues. Germline V gene sequence: CDR1 MNHNS, CDR2 SASEGT. Trimming removed 9 bases from V and 0 bases from J, with 12 bases in between. CDR3 DNA: TGTGCCAGTGGAGGGGAGTATAGCAATCAGCCCCAGCATTTT. The encoded protein is CASGGEYSNQPQHF.

This clonotype was seen only a few times. The CDR3 sequence is CSARDGQGGETQYF. The CDR3 DNA reads TGCAGTGCTAGAGATGGGCAGGGGGGGGAGACCCAGTACTTC. V and J are TRBV20-1 and TRBJ2-5; D possibly uses TRBD1 or TRBD2 (7 bases each). Germline assignment: CDR1 DFQATT and CDR2 SNEGSKA (reference sequence). Between the trimmed V and J ends, which lost 0 bases and 5 bases, there was a span of 13 bases. This CDR3 is 14 amino acids long.

Only one count was recorded for this clonotype. This chain uses TRBV20-1 with TRBJ2-3; D gene uncertain. This CDR3 has 14 residues. V was pared by 1 base and J by 4 bases, with 12 bases between. CDR1 and CDR2 from the germline V gene are DFQATT and SNEGSKA (reference sequence). Here the CDR3 reads CSARARYAPDTQYF. The DNA for the CDR3 is TGCAGTGCTAGAGCTCGCTACGCCCCAGATACGCAGTATTTT.

This sequence joins TRBV7-3 and TRBJ1-6, with D perhaps TRBD1 (6 bases). The CDR3 sequence is 14 residues long. Deletions cut 4 bases from V and 7 bases from J, with 11 bases between. Germline V CDR1 and CDR2: SGHTA, FQGTGA. Here the CDR3 DNA reads TGTGCCAGCAGCTCCGGGACACAGAATTCACCCCTCCACTTT. Amino acids: CASSSGTQNSPLHF. Filled out from reference TRBV7-3 and TRBJ1-6, the complete variable domain reads GAGVSQTPSNKVTEKGKYVELRCDPISGHTALYWYRQSLGQGPEFLIYFQGTGAADDSGLPNDRFFAVRPEGSVSTLKIQRTERGDSAVYLCASSSGTQNSPLHFGNGTRLTVT.

The chain recombines TRBV27 with TRBJ1-2; TRBD1 matches at 7 bases. The CDR3 extends over 17 amino acids. After removal of 6 bases from V and 4 bases from J, the junction contained 17 bases not matched to a gene. Germline CDR1 is MNHEY and CDR2 is SMNVEV (reference sequence). The CDR3 DNA reads TGTGCCAGCAGCCACAGGGGAATTAGGTACGGATCCTATGGCTACACCTTC. Translation: CASSHRGIRYGSYGYTF.

The gene calls are TRBV6-1 and TRBJ1-2; D is ambiguous. This CDR3 spans 13 amino acids. Between the trimmed V and J ends, which lost 5 bases and 6 bases, there was a span of 13 bases. CDR1 and CDR2 from the germline V gene are MNHNS and SASEGT. DNA of the CDR3: TGTGCCAGCAGTCAACGAGGGTATAATGGCTACACCTTC. It is translated as CASSQRGYNGYTF.

This clonotype is medium-sized (0.01 to 0.1%) within its sample. The CDR3 coding sequence is TGTGCCAGCAGCCTCACAGGGGGTAGTATCTATGGCTACACCTTC. This translates into CASSLTGGSIYGYTF. The V call is TRBV9, the J call TRBJ1-2; 8 nucleotides agree with TRBD1. The CDR3 runs to 15 residues. V was clipped by 4 bases and J by 4 bases; unmatched bases: 9. The germline gives CDR1 SGDLS, CDR2 YYNGEE.

This chain joins TRBV7-9 and TRBJ2-2, with TRBD2 matching 12 bases. With V trimmed by 5 bases and J by 5 bases, 3 bases remained unmatched. The CDR3 runs to 15 residues. Looked up from germline, CDR1 is SEHNR and CDR2 is FQNEAQ (reference sequence). Here the CDR3 DNA reads TGTGCCAGCAGCCGACTAGCGGGGGTTACCGGGGAGCTGTTTTTT. Protein sequence: CASSRLAGVTGELFF.

The chain couples TRBV6-1 to TRBJ2-1; TRBD2 matches at 7 bases. The CDR3 sequence is 14 residues long. Germline V gene sequence: CDR1 MNHNS, CDR2 SASEGT. Germline trimming cut 6 bases from V and 9 bases from J; bases unmatched to any gene: 11. The CDR3 protein is CASSRPGLGVEQFF. As DNA, the CDR3 is TGTGCCAGCAGCCGCCCAGGACTAGGGGTTGAGCAGTTCTTC.

The chain uses TRBV18 and TRBJ2-7; 7 bases agree with TRBD2. With V trimmed by 2 bases and J by 0 bases, 7 bases remained unmatched. This CDR3 has 16 residues. The germline V gene has CDR1 KGHSH and CDR2 LQKENI. The CDR3 DNA sequence: TGTGCCAGCTCACCAGGACTAGTGAGGAGCTCCTACGAGCAGTACTTC. Its translation: CASSPGLVRSSYEQYF.

The rearrangement links TRBV6-1 to TRBJ2-7; 10 bases fit TRBD2. The trim removed 6 bases at V and 7 bases at J, leaving 12 bases unmatched. Germline CDR1 and CDR2: MNHNS and SASEGT. The CDR3 runs to 15 residues. The CDR3 loop reads CASSTSGGARREQYF. CDR3 in DNA: TGTGCCAGCAGCACCAGCGGGGGGGCTCGGCGAGAGCAGTACTTC.

This chain joins TRBV6-1 and TRBJ1-5, with D possibly being TRBD1 (6 bases). Germline CDR1 and CDR2: MNHNS and SASEGT. The V gene lost 7 bases and the J gene lost 3 bases, with 10 bases spanning the gap. This CDR3 has 13 amino acids. CDR3 sequence reads: CASNTGYNQPQHF. The CDR3 bases are TGTGCCAGCAACACAGGGTACAATCAGCCCCAGCATTTT.

The J gene is TRBJ2-3, the V gene TRBV20-1; D call uncertain. The CDR3 spans 11 residues. V lost 6 bases to trimming and J lost 6 bases, with 10 bases between them. Germline lookup yields CDR1 DFQATT and CDR2 SNEGSKA (reference sequence). The CDR3 is CSALRMDTQYF. DNA of the CDR3: TGCAGTGCGCTGCGCATGGATACGCAGTATTTT.

J is TRBJ2-6 and V is TRBV7-2; 8 positions agree with TRBD2. The CDR3 spans 14 residues. The ends lost 5 bases at V and 3 bases at J; junction bases unmatched: 0. Per the germline V gene, CDR1 is SGHTA and CDR2 is FQGNSA. Here the CDR3 reads CASSRGGGANVLTF. Written as DNA, the CDR3 is TGTGCCAGCAGCCGGGGGGGTGGGGCCAACGTCCTGACTTTC.

This clonotype was seen at least ten times. The chain employs TRBV15 and TRBJ1-2; D is unresolved. This CDR3 is built from 13 residues. Germline lookup yields CDR1 LNHNV and CDR2 YYDKDF (reference sequence). Trimming stripped 1 base from V and 6 bases from J, with 9 bases between. The CDR3 DNA is TGTGCCACCAGCAGAGGGAGATTTAATGGCTACACCTTC. It encodes CATSRGRFNGYTF.

This chain joins TRBV5-8 and TRBJ2-7, with a possible D match to TRBD2 (5 bases). The CDR3 runs to 15 residues. CDR1 is SGHTS and CDR2 is YDEGEE in the germline V gene. V gave up 4 bases and J gave up 3 bases, with 17 bases separating them. CDR3 sequence: CASSPRGTAFYEQYF. The CDR3 nucleotides are TGTGCCAGCAGCCCCCGGGGAACAGCCTTCTACGAGCAGTACTTC. Full variable domain (missing parts from reference TRBV5-8 and TRBJ2-7): EAGVTQSPTHLIKTRGQQATLRCSPISGHTSVYWYQQALGLGLQFLLWYDEGEERNRGNFPPRFSGRQFPNYSSELNVNALELEDSALYLCASSPRGTAFYEQYFGPGTRLTVT.

This clonotype was seen a handful of times. This chain connects TRBV11-3 to TRBJ1-2; D remains ambiguous. CDR1 and CDR2 from the germline V gene are SGHNT and YENEEA. CDR3 length: 13 amino acids. V was shortened by 1 base and J by 5 bases, with 8 bases between the two germline ends. The CDR3 DNA sequence: TGTGCCAGCAGCTTAGCGGAGGCTTATGGCTACACCTTC. Amino acids: CASSLAEAYGYTF. Supplemented by reference TRBV11-3 and TRBJ1-2, the full variable domain reads EAGVVQSPRYKIIEKKQPVAFWCNPISGHNTLYWYLQNLGQGPELLIRYENEEAVDDSQLPKDRFSAERLKGVDSTLKIQPAELGDSAVYLCASSLAEAYGYTFGSGTRLTVV.

The gene calls are TRBV24-1 and TRBJ2-1; D unresolved. Germline-derived CDR1 and CDR2 are KGHDR and SFDVKD. CDR3 length: 13 residues. Trimming removed 9 bases at V and 6 bases at J, with 14 bases between. Here the CDR3 reads CATGIGGVNEQFF. The CDR3 DNA is TGTGCCACCGGGATCGGCGGAGTCAATGAGCAGTTCTTC.